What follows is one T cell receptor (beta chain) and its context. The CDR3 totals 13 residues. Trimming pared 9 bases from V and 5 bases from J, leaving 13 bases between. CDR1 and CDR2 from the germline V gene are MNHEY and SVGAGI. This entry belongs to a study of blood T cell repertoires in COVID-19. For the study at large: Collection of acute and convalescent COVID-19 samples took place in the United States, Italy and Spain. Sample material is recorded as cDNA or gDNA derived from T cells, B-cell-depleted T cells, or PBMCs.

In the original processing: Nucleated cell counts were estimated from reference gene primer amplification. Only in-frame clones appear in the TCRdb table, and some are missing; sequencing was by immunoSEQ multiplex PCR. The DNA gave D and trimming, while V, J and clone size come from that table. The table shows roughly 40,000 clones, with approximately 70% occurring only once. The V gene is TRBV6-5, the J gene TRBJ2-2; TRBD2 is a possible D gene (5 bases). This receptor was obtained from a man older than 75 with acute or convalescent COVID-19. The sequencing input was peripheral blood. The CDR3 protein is CASRPTGTGELFF. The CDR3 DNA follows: TGTGCCAGTCGGCCCACGGGAACCGGGGAGCTGTTTTTT.